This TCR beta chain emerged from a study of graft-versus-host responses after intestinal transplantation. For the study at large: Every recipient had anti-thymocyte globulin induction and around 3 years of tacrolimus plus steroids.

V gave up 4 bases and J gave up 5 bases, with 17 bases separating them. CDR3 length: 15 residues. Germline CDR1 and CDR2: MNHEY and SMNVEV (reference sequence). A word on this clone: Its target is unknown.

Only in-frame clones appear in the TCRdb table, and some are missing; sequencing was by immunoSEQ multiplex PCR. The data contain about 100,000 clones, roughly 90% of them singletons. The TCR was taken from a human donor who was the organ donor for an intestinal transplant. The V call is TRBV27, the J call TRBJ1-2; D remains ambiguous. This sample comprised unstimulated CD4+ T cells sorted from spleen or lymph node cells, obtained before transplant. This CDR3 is CASSWSPGRRYGYTF. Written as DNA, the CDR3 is TGTGCCAGCAGTTGGTCCCCGGGTCGAAGGTATGGCTACACCTTC.